A selection of T cell receptor beta chains follows, all from one sample in a study. TCRdb itself ran the 5' RACE reads through MiXCR, one entry per CDR3 protein. The sample consists of under 45,000 distinct CDR3 sequences, 30% of them appearing once. The specimen was tumor-infiltrating memory CD4+ T cells sorted from the breast tumor. These receptors came from a female donor with breast cancer. CDR3s include the opening cysteine and the closing phenylalanine or tryptophan. The D gene is left open where the match is weak. Clone size, where shown, is once, few, many, or a class for clones that have expanded.

V gene	D gene	J gene	clone size	CDR3 protein	CDR3 DNA
TRBV20-1	NA	TRBJ1-1	few	CSARLMNTEAFF	TGCAGTGCTAGGTTGATGAACACTGAAGCTTTCTTT
TRBV4-1	TRBD1	TRBJ2-5	NA	CASSPGQGRETQYF	TGCGCCAGCAGCCCAGGACAGGGTCGAGAGACCCAGTACTTC
TRBV4-2	NA	TRBJ1-1	few	CASSQTMNTEAFF	TGTGCCAGCAGCCAGACCATGAACACTGAAGCTTTCTTT
TRBV4-1	NA	TRBJ2-2	NA	CASSQGGSTTGELLF	TGCGCCAGCAGCCAAGGGGGCTCGACCACCGGGGAGCTGCTTTTT
TRBV7-2	NA	TRBJ1-4	NA	CASSPANEKLFF	TGTGCCAGCAGCCCCGCGAATGAAAAACTGTTTTTT
TRBV10-3	NA	TRBJ2-5	once	CAIREQGFGETQYF	TGTGCCATCAGGGAACAGGGCTTTGGCGAGACCCAGTACTTC
TRBV6-5	NA	TRBJ2-3	few	CASTGLRTDTQYF	TGTGCCAGCACTGGACTAAGAACAGATACGCAGTATTTT
TRBV9	TRBD1	TRBJ1-4	NA	CASSDGTGSEKLFF	TGTGCCAGCAGCGACGGGACAGGGAGTGAAAAACTGTTTTTT
TRBV28	NA	TRBJ1-5	many	CASSSHGNQPQHF	TGTGCCAGCAGTTCCCACGGGAATCAGCCCCAGCATTTT
TRBV12-3/TRBV12-4	TRBD1	TRBJ2-5	NA	CASRGRTGIQETQYF	TGTGCCAGCAGGGGACGGACAGGGATCCAAGAGACCCAGTACTTC
TRBV7-3	TRBD2	TRBJ2-3	few	CASSLGFGTASGRGADTQYF	TGTGCCAGCAGCTTAGGGTTCGGCACAGCTAGCGGGAGAGGGGCAGATACGCAGTATTTT
TRBV28	TRBD1	TRBJ1-1	few	CASSFRGRQETEAFF	TGTGCCAGCAGTTTTAGGGGGCGGCAGGAAACTGAAGCTTTCTTT
TRBV4-2	NA	TRBJ2-1	few	CASSQVRDAYNEQFF	TGTGCCAGCAGCCAAGTCCGCGACGCCTACAATGAGCAGTTCTTC
TRBV27	NA	TRBJ1-2	NA	CASRRGSGGYTF	TGTGCCAGCCGACGGGGGTCGGGTGGCTACACCTTC
TRBV24-1	NA	TRBJ2-5	NA	CATSDSEYLEETQYF	TGTGCCACCAGTGATTCCGAATACTTGGAAGAGACCCAGTACTTC
TRBV28	TRBD2	TRBJ2-7	few	CASSRTSGSLLEQYF	TGTGCCAGCAGCCGAACTAGCGGGAGCCTACTGGAGCAGTACTTC
TRBV3-1	NA	TRBJ1-5	NA	CASSQDFKAHQPQHF	TGTGCCAGCAGCCAAGATTTTAAGGCCCATCAGCCCCAGCATTTT
TRBV27	NA	TRBJ1-1	NA	CASSPTGASVTEAFF	TGTGCCAGCAGCCCAACGGGGGCCTCCGTCACTGAAGCTTTCTTT